Listed below are T cell receptor beta chains from one sample, sequenced in a study of identical twins. MiXCR, applied by TCRdb to the 5' RACE reads, yields one record per CDR3 protein. Among 200,000 to 250,000 distinct CDR3 sequences listed, around 6.8% were seen once. These same data were also listed under a study on yellow fever vaccine responses in identical twins.

The sequencing input was memory (CD45RO+) T cells sorted from blood. These receptors were obtained from a young woman in good health. Both conserved end residues are part of each CDR3. The D gene is left open where the match is weak. Expanded clones are given a class, and other clones once, few, many or no size at all.

abundance: many; d_gene: NA; j_gene: TRBJ1-1; v_gene: TRBV5-1; CDR3nt: TGCGCCAGCAGCTTGGGGCAGACACCCATGAACACTGAAGCTTTCTTT; CDR3aa: CASSLGQTPMNTEAFF
abundance: few; d_gene: NA; j_gene: TRBJ2-4; v_gene: TRBV20-1; CDR3nt: TGCAGTGCTATAAATCAGGGGGCCAAAAACATTCAGTACTTC; CDR3aa: CSAINQGAKNIQYF
abundance: NA; d_gene: TRBD2; j_gene: TRBJ2-5; v_gene: TRBV6-2/TRBV6-3; CDR3nt: TGTGCCAGCAGTTACTCGACTAGCGGGGGGGAGACCCAGTACTTC; CDR3aa: CASSYSTSGGETQYF
abundance: NA; d_gene: NA; j_gene: TRBJ2-2; v_gene: TRBV10-1; CDR3nt: TGCGCCAGCAGTGACAATTCGAACACCGGGGAGCTGTTTTTT; CDR3aa: CASSDNSNTGELFF
abundance: few; d_gene: NA; j_gene: TRBJ2-1; v_gene: TRBV20-1; CDR3nt: TGCAGTGCTAGGTTGAAGGCTTATGAGCAGTTCTTC; CDR3aa: CSARLKAYEQFF
abundance: few; d_gene: NA; j_gene: TRBJ1-2; v_gene: TRBV3-1; CDR3nt: TGTGCCAGCAGCACCCTCGGGGCGCCCACCTATGGCTACACCTTC; CDR3aa: CASSTLGAPTYGYTF
abundance: NA; d_gene: NA; j_gene: TRBJ1-1; v_gene: TRBV6-5; CDR3nt: TGTGCCAGCAGTTACGCGCGGGGCAGCACTGAAGCTTTCTTT; CDR3aa: CASSYARGSTEAFF
abundance: few; d_gene: NA; j_gene: TRBJ1-4; v_gene: TRBV6-1; CDR3nt: TGTGCCAGCAGCCCCGGAGGGGGAAATAATGAAAAACTGTTTTTT; CDR3aa: CASSPGGGNNEKLFF
abundance: few; d_gene: NA; j_gene: TRBJ1-2; v_gene: TRBV6-1; CDR3nt: TGTGCCATCGGGGCAGTCGGCTACACCTTC; CDR3aa: CAIGAVGYTF
abundance: few; d_gene: TRBD2; j_gene: TRBJ2-7; v_gene: TRBV7-2; CDR3nt: TGTGCCAGCAGCCCGGTAGCGGGAGGGACATACGAGCAGTACTTC; CDR3aa: CASSPVAGGTYEQYF
abundance: few; d_gene: TRBD2; j_gene: TRBJ2-3; v_gene: TRBV28; CDR3nt: TGTGCCAGCACCCGAGTGGCGGGGGGCTTTCGCGGAGCAGATACGCAGTATTTT; CDR3aa: CASTRVAGGFRGADTQYF
abundance: NA; d_gene: TRBD1; j_gene: TRBJ2-7; v_gene: TRBV5-4; CDR3nt: TGTGCCAGCAGCTACGGACAGGGGGACGAGCAGTACTTC; CDR3aa: CASSYGQGDEQYF
abundance: few; d_gene: TRBD2; j_gene: TRBJ2-1; v_gene: TRBV4-1; CDR3nt: TGCGCCAGCAGCCCGAAGGCTAGCGGGAGTCTGAACAATGAGCAGTTCTTC; CDR3aa: CASSPKASGSLNNEQFF
abundance: few; d_gene: NA; j_gene: TRBJ2-3; v_gene: TRBV7-3; CDR3nt: TGTGCCAGCAGCGCGGGGTTGGGGGCAGATACGCAGTATTTT; CDR3aa: CASSAGLGADTQYF
abundance: NA; d_gene: NA; j_gene: TRBJ1-5; v_gene: TRBV30; CDR3nt: TGTGCCTGGAGTGTTCTGGAGAATCAGCCCCAGCATTTT; CDR3aa: CAWSVLENQPQHF
abundance: few; d_gene: NA; j_gene: TRBJ2-7; v_gene: TRBV5-1; CDR3nt: TGCGCCAGCAGCTTGGCCCCTCGGACAGTAACACCGTACGAGCAGTACTTC; CDR3aa: CASSLAPRTVTPYEQYF
abundance: few; d_gene: NA; j_gene: TRBJ2-1; v_gene: TRBV6-1; CDR3nt: TGTGCCAGCCACAGGGCCCTGACTACAAAGGAGCAGTTCTTC; CDR3aa: CASHRALTTKEQFF
abundance: few; d_gene: TRBD1; j_gene: TRBJ2-7; v_gene: TRBV28; CDR3nt: TGTGCCAGCCTTCGACAGGGAACACTCTACGAGCAGTACTTC; CDR3aa: CASLRQGTLYEQYF
abundance: NA; d_gene: NA; j_gene: TRBJ2-7; v_gene: TRBV18; CDR3nt: TGTGCCAGCTCACCACGGCAGACGAGCTCCTACGAGCAGTACTTC; CDR3aa: CASSPRQTSSYEQYF
abundance: NA; d_gene: NA; j_gene: TRBJ2-2; v_gene: TRBV9; CDR3nt: TGTGCCAGCAGCGTAGACGAATCATTCCACACCGGGGAGCTGTTTTTT; CDR3aa: CASSVDESFHTGELFF
abundance: NA; d_gene: NA; j_gene: TRBJ1-2; v_gene: TRBV2; CDR3nt: TGTGCCAGCAGTGAGAGATGGGCCGCCAACTATGGCTACACCTTC; CDR3aa: CASSERWAANYGYTF
abundance: many; d_gene: NA; j_gene: TRBJ1-1; v_gene: TRBV29-1; CDR3nt: TGCAGCGTTTACGAGTTGCGAGCTTTCTTT; CDR3aa: CSVYELRAFF
abundance: NA; d_gene: TRBD2; j_gene: TRBJ2-3; v_gene: TRBV2; CDR3nt: TGTGCCAGCAGCGGGACGACTAGCGGGCGGGATACGCAGTATTTT; CDR3aa: CASSGTTSGRDTQYF